The present T cell receptor beta chain was sequenced within a study of T-cell reconstitution after alpha-beta-depleted transplantation in children. Findings of the study overall: By about two months after transplant, alpha-beta T cells reportedly arose from several hundred graft clones that had expanded.

The CDR3 runs 16 residues. Looked up from germline, CDR1 is SGDLS and CDR2 is YYNGEE. Germline trimming cut 1 base from V and 2 bases from J; bases unmatched to any gene: 5. This clonotype was picked up a small number of times. Its antigen is currently unknown. TCRbeta library preparation incorporated unique molecular identifiers. TCRdb ran MiXCR on the PCR reads and lists one entry per CDR3 protein. The sample has about 580,000 distinct CDR3 sequences; roughly 24% are singletons. The chain uses TRBV9 and TRBJ2-1; the match to TRBD2 covers 8 bases. Here the sequenced sample was PBMCs, mostly from graft donor cells, taken 360 days after TCRalphabeta/CD19-depleted stem cell transplant. The TCR was taken from a boy under two years old who had a stem cell transplant for acute myeloid leukemia, so the T cells may come from the graft donor. In nucleotides, the CDR3 is TGTGCCAGCAGCGTATCGGGGGGGGTGACCTACAATGAGCAGTTCTTC. Translated: CASSVSGGVTYNEQFF.